Presented here are 24 T cell receptor beta chains from one specimen sequenced in a study of cytomegalovirus exposure and HLA in healthy donors. Use of 60 Vbeta and 13 Jbeta primers characterized the PCR. Here immunoSEQ multiplex PCR was the method, and the copy in TCRdb shows in-frame clones only, minus some. The sample shows about 150,000 clones, over 60% of them seen only once. The specimen was PBMCs. These TCRs come from a woman between 35 and 50 years old in good health and CMV-seronegative.

The chain uses TRBV5-1 and TRBJ2-7; no firm D call. Per the germline V gene, CDR1 is SGHRS and CDR2 is YFSETQ. Trimming took off 7 bases at V and 0 bases at J, with 14 bases between the two ends. CDR3 length equals 14 residues. CDR3 bases: TGCGCCAGCCGTCCTATTCCGAGCTCCTACGAGCAGTACTTC. Residues: CASRPIPSSYEQYF. Full variable domain (remainder filled in from reference TRBV5-1 and TRBJ2-7): KAGVTQTPRYLIKTRGQQVTLSCSPISGHRSVSWYQQTPGQGLQFLFEYFSETQRNKGNFPGRFSGRQFSNSRSEMNVSTLELGDSALYLCASRPIPSSYEQYFGPGTRLTVT.

The chain has TRBV6-6 and TRBJ2-3, with TRBD2 matching over 7 bases. V dropped 5 bases and J dropped 0; count of bases not matched to a gene: 8. The CDR3 loop spans 16 amino acids. CDR1 and CDR2 from the germline V gene are MNHNY and SVGAGI (reference sequence). The CDR3 reads CASSPLGAGSTDTQYF. In nucleotides, the CDR3 is TGTGCCAGCAGTCCCTTGGGAGCGGGGAGCACAGATACGCAGTATTTT.

This chain links TRBV28 with TRBJ1-5; D remains ambiguous. The CDR3 runs to 13 residues. Germline loops: CDR1 MDHEN, CDR2 SYDVKM. Trimming removed 7 bases from V and 2 bases from J, with 9 bases in between. In DNA, the CDR3 is TGTGCCAGCACTTCCACGGGCAATCAGCCCCAGCATTTT. Its protein product is CASTSTGNQPQHF. Using reference TRBV28 and TRBJ1-5 for the parts outside the CDR3, the full variable domain is DVKVTQSSRYLVKRTGEKVFLECVQDMDHENMFWYRQDPGLGLRLIYFSYDVKMKEKGDIPEGYSVSREKKERFSLILESASTNQTSMYLCASTSTGNQPQHFGDGTRLSIL.

In this sample, this clone turned up once. CDR3 DNA sequence: TGTGCCAGCAGTTTTCGCACAGGGATGCGTAATTCACCCCTCCACTTT. This gives the protein CASSFRTGMRNSPLHF. This sequence joins TRBV28 and TRBJ1-6; possible D gene TRBD1, 6 bases. Trimming shortened V by 3 bases and J by 6 bases, and 15 bases separated the two germline ends. CDR1 MDHEN and CDR2 SYDVKM come from the germline V gene. CDR3 length equals 16 residues. Full variable domain (outside the CDR3, taken from reference TRBV28 and TRBJ1-6): DVKVTQSSRYLVKRTGEKVFLECVQDMDHENMFWYRQDPGLGLRLIYFSYDVKMKEKGDIPEGYSVSREKKERFSLILESASTNQTSMYLCASSFRTGMRNSPLHFGNGTRLTVT.

This clone came up once. The chain uses TRBV5-4 and TRBJ1-2, with 9 bases aligning to TRBD1. The CDR3 has 14 amino acids. Trimming took 4 bases from V and 4 from J; bases not matched to a gene: 5. The germline V gene encodes CDR1 SGHNT and CDR2 YYREEE (reference sequence). CDR3 nucleotides: TGTGCCAGCAGCCCCGGGACAGGGCCCTATGGCTACACCTTC. As protein: CASSPGTGPYGYTF.

In this sample, this clone turned up once. The gene calls are TRBV6-1 and TRBJ1-1; 10 bases match TRBD1. Germline V gene lookup returns CDR1 MNHNS and CDR2 SASEGT. With V trimmed by 11 bases and J by 3 bases, 9 bases remained unmatched. CDR3 length equals 14 residues. CDR3 loop: CAGHDRGLDTEAFF. The CDR3 DNA sequence: TGTGCCGGCCACGACAGGGGGCTAGACACTGAAGCTTTCTTT.

DNA of the CDR3: TGTGCCAGCAGTGAAGTAACAGAGACTGAAGCTTTCTTT. Translating it yields CASSEVTETEAFF. The genes are TRBV6-1 and TRBJ1-1; D uncertain. V dropped 1 base and J dropped 5 bases, with 8 bases sitting between them. The CDR3 is 13 residues long. In germline, CDR1 is MNHNS, CDR2 SASEGT.

This clone was recorded once. The rearrangement uses TRBV7-2 and TRBJ1-2; possible D gene TRBD1, 6 bases. The V end lost 5 bases, the J end lost 2 bases, and 9 bases lay between the germline ends. In germline, CDR1 is SGHTA, CDR2 FQGNSA. The CDR3 spans 13 residues. DNA for the CDR3: TGTGCCAGCAGCCCCACAGGGAACTATGGCTACACCTTC. Translating gives CASSPTGNYGYTF.

The chain recombines TRBV18 with TRBJ1-2; TRBD1 agrees at 7 bases. Unmatched junction bases numbered 2, after V lost 5 bases and J lost 2 bases. CDR3 length: 13 residues. Germline loops: CDR1 KGHSH, CDR2 LQKENI. The CDR3 spells CASSTGQNYGYTF. DNA for the CDR3: TGTGCCAGCTCAACGGGACAGAACTATGGCTACACCTTC.

This clone was detected a few times. This sequence joins TRBV11-3 and TRBJ1-1, with D possibly TRBD1 on 6 matching bases. The CDR3 is 12 residues long. Germline V gives CDR1 SGHNT, CDR2 YENEEA. The V end lost 6 bases, the J end lost 5 bases, and 10 bases lay between the germline ends. Written as DNA, the CDR3 is TGTGCCAGCAGGGGGGGGGCAACTGAAGCTTTCTTT. Translating gives CASRGGATEAFF.

This chain uses TRBV6-1 with TRBJ2-7; 7 nucleotides agree with TRBD1. The CDR3 extends over 13 amino acids. Germline values: CDR1 MNHNS, CDR2 SASEGT. J gave up 2 bases and V 6 bases, and 4 bases lay outside the gene matches. The CDR3 loop reads CASSRQGPYEQYF. DNA for the CDR3: TGTGCCAGCAGCCGACAGGGACCCTACGAGCAGTACTTC.

The chain couples TRBV6-1 to TRBJ2-1; 14 positions agree with TRBD2. From germline, CDR1 is MNHNS and CDR2 SASEGT. Trimming removed 4 bases from V and 8 bases from J; junction bases left unmatched: 4. CDR3 length equals 15 residues. The CDR3 nucleotides read TGTGCCAGCAGTGCGGGACTAGCGGGAGTCCATGAGCAGTTCTTC. It encodes CASSAGLAGVHEQFF.

This chain uses TRBV5-1 with TRBJ2-3, with 9 bases matching TRBD2. V lost 4 bases and J lost 4; bases outside the gene matches: 10. CDR1 and CDR2 from the germline V gene are SGHRS and YFSETQ. The CDR3 length is 16 residues. CDR3: CASSMEEVAGADTQYF. The CDR3 DNA is TGCGCCAGCAGCATGGAAGAAGTAGCGGGGGCAGATACGCAGTATTTT. Complete variable domain (other parts from reference TRBV5-1 and TRBJ2-3): KAGVTQTPRYLIKTRGQQVTLSCSPISGHRSVSWYQQTPGQGLQFLFEYFSETQRNKGNFPGRFSGRQFSNSRSEMNVSTLELGDSALYLCASSMEEVAGADTQYFGPGTRLTVL.

This sequence joins TRBV6-6 and TRBJ2-7, with D tentatively TRBD2 (6 bases). CDR1 MNHNY and CDR2 SVGAGI come from the germline V gene (reference sequence). Trimming took 5 bases from V and 3 from J, leaving 8 bases between them. The CDR3 sequence is 12 residues long. DNA of the CDR3: TGTGCCAGCAGTCCCGGGAGCTACGAGCAGTACTTC. Protein: CASSPGSYEQYF.

A few counts support this clone. The V and J genes are TRBV5-1 and TRBJ2-2; 11 bases agree with TRBD1. Germline assignment: CDR1 SGHRS and CDR2 YFSETQ. There are 16 residues in the CDR3. V dropped 4 bases and J dropped 5; count of bases not matched to a gene: 7. The CDR3 sequence: CASSPLGTGGTGELFF. The CDR3 nucleotides are TGCGCCAGCAGCCCCCTCGGGACAGGGGGAACCGGGGAGCTGTTTTTT.

The CDR3 DNA sequence: TGTGCCAGCAGCGTCCCGGGGGGCGGTAGCAATCAGCCCCAGCATTTT. Protein sequence: CASSVPGGGSNQPQHF. V is TRBV28 and J is TRBJ1-5, with TRBD1 as a possible D gene (6 bases). The CDR3 has 16 residues. Germline V gene lookup returns CDR1 MDHEN and CDR2 SYDVKM. V shed 6 bases and J shed 0 bases, with 15 bases lying between them.

The J gene is TRBJ2-7, the V gene TRBV6-5, with D perhaps matching TRBD2 (6 bases). The V end was cut by 6 bases, the J end by 2 bases, with 11 bases between. Germline CDR1 and CDR2: MNHEY and SVGAGI. The CDR3 runs to 13 residues. The CDR3, as DNA: TGTGCCAGCAGACGGGAGTTACCCTACGAGCAGTACTTC. It specifies CASRRELPYEQYF.

The rearrangement joins TRBV6-6 to TRBJ1-2; D possibly corresponds to TRBD1 (5 bases). The length of the CDR3 is 14 residues. The germline V gene has CDR1 MNHNY and CDR2 SVGAGI (reference sequence). The ends were cut back, 5 bases at V and 2 bases at J, with 12 bases in the middle. CDR3 sequence reads: CASSPYQGNYGYTF. CDR3 nucleotide sequence: TGTGCCAGCAGTCCATACCAGGGCAACTATGGCTACACCTTC.

In its sample, this clone was seen a few times. The V call is TRBV5-6, the J call TRBJ1-2; tentative D call: TRBD1 (6 bases). Germline CDR1 SGHDT, CDR2 YYEEEE. V gave up 4 bases and J gave up 4 bases, with 14 bases separating them. The CDR3 consists of 14 residues. This chain's CDR3 is CASSLNTGTYGYTF. The CDR3 region has the DNA TGTGCCAGCAGCCTCAACACAGGGACCTATGGCTACACCTTC.

The chain recombines TRBV6-5 with TRBJ2-1, with 7 bases identical to TRBD1. The CDR3 loop spans 15 amino acids. Germline CDR1 and CDR2: MNHEY and SVGAGI. The trim removed 5 bases at V and 6 bases at J, leaving 10 bases unmatched. CDR3 DNA sequence: TGTGCCAGCAGTCCCGACAGGGAACCCATCAATGAGCAGTTCTTC. Translated, it gives CASSPDREPINEQFF.

This CDR3 reads CSARDYIYEQYF. The CDR3 bases are TGCAGCGCCCGGGACTACATCTACGAGCAGTACTTC. The V call is TRBV29-1, the J call TRBJ2-7; 7 nucleotides match TRBD2. Germline CDR1 is SQVTM and CDR2 is ANQGSEA. The CDR3 runs to 12 residues. After removal of 7 bases from V and 3 bases from J, the junction contained 6 bases not matched to a gene.

This rearrangement joins TRBV6-6 to TRBJ2-7, with D unclear. This CDR3 comprises 11 residues. CDR1 MNHNY and CDR2 SVGAGI come from the germline V gene (reference sequence). V was pared by 6 bases and J by 1 base, with 4 bases between. For the CDR3, the DNA is TGTGCCAGCAGACGGTCCTACGAGCAGTACTTC. It codes for CASRRSYEQYF.

J is TRBJ1-4 and V is TRBV5-1; 7 bases map to TRBD1. Germline lookup yields CDR1 SGHRS and CDR2 YFSETQ. This CDR3 is built from 14 residues. The ends lost 4 bases at V and 8 bases at J; junction bases unmatched: 8. The CDR3 is CASSLTGAGEKLFF. CDR3 coding DNA: TGCGCCAGCAGCCTCACAGGGGCGGGAGAAAAACTGTTTTTT.

With regard to this clone: This CDR3 is also generated by other DNA sequences in the sample. The rearrangement uses TRBV6-1 and TRBJ2-2, with 8 bases aligning to TRBD1. The CDR3 runs to 15 residues. The V segment lost 3 bases and the J segment 8 bases; nucleotides outside the gene matches: 8. Germline V gene lookup returns CDR1 MNHNS and CDR2 SASEGT. CDR3 sequence reads: CASSEPGGGTGELFF. Written as DNA, the CDR3 is TGTGCCAGCAGTGAGCCAGGGGGCGGGACGGGGGAGCTGTTTTTT.